Included here is one T cell receptor beta chain sequence, with context. Its antigen is undetermined. The data originate from a study of blood T cells in healthy people across ages. General study findings and limits: A roughly linear fall in TCR beta diversity per million T cells was seen with increasing age.

In germline, CDR1 is DFQATT, CDR2 SNEGSKA (reference sequence). The CDR3 runs 15 residues. Trimming removed 5 bases at V and 0 bases at J, with 14 bases between. Combining a sample-barcoded 5' primer with a J-beta primer mix, a second PCR ran for 7 to 11 cycles. Via MiXCR, TCRdb re-called the 5' RACE reads, giving one row per CDR3 protein. Here the sample spans about 2 million distinct CDR3 sequences, roughly 49% being singletons. Sequenced input: blood. This clonotype was obtained from a woman between 35 and 50 years old in good health. The rearrangement uses TRBV20-1 and TRBJ2-4; D gene ambiguous. This CDR3 is CSAETGLGAKNIQYF. In nucleotides, the CDR3 is TGCAGTGCTGAGACGGGTCTCGGAGCCAAAAACATTCAGTACTTC.